Following are 17 T cell receptor beta chains from one sample sequenced in a study of T cell repertoires in cytomegalovirus infection. TCRdb processed the reads anew with MiXCR; each CDR3 protein has one entry. The sample yields roughly 200,000 distinct CDR3 sequences, roughly 15% seen once. The sequenced material came from CD8+ T cells from PBMCs. Source of these receptors: a human donor in good health (CMV status not recorded). Some clones in this sample may be carry-over from other donors' samples.

The V and J genes are TRBV5-5 and TRBJ1-2; D gene unclear. The V end lost 2 bases, the J end lost 3 bases, and 14 bases lay between the germline ends. This CDR3 has 15 residues. The V gene's germline CDR1 is SGHKS and CDR2 YYEKEE (reference sequence). The DNA of the CDR3 is TGTGCCAGCAGCTTAAGGGAGATTCGAGACTATGGCTACACCTTC. Its protein is CASSLREIRDYGYTF.

The chain joins TRBV27 to TRBJ2-7; D possibly corresponds to TRBD2 (6 bases). Germline loops: CDR1 MNHEY, CDR2 SMNVEV (reference sequence). Trimming removed 5 bases at V and 7 bases at J, with 15 bases between. The CDR3 has 13 amino acids. The CDR3 reads CASSPAGLREQYF. The DNA for the CDR3 is TGTGCCAGCAGTCCCGCGGGGCTAAGGGAGCAGTACTTC.

This chain joins TRBV7-9 and TRBJ2-3; 15 bases fit TRBD2. Germline trimming cut 5 bases from V and 5 bases from J; bases unmatched to any gene: 5. The CDR3 consists of 16 residues. Germline V gene sequence: CDR1 SEHNR, CDR2 FQNEAQ (reference sequence). Written as DNA, the CDR3 is TGTGCCAGCAGCCCAGCGGGACTAGCGGGGGGAGATACGCAGTATTTT. This encodes CASSPAGLAGGDTQYF.

This clonotype was counted a few times. The chain uses TRBV7-9 and TRBJ2-3; TRBD2 matches at 13 bases. The CDR3 has 17 residues. Germline assignment: CDR1 SEHNR and CDR2 FQNEAQ (reference sequence). Unmatched junction bases numbered 7, after V lost 6 bases and J lost 1 base. CDR3 in DNA: TGTGCCAGCAGAGCAGGGACTAGCGGGGCCCGCACAGATACGCAGTATTTT. It specifies CASRAGTSGARTDTQYF. Full variable domain (remainder filled in from reference TRBV7-9 and TRBJ2-3): DTGVSQNPRHKITKRGQNVTFRCDPISEHNRLYWYRQTLGQGPEFLTYFQNEAQLEKSRLLSDRFSAERPKGSFSTLEIQRTEQGDSAMYLCASRAGTSGARTDTQYFGPGTRLTVL.

Of note for this clonotype: The CDR3 end shows no conserved phenylalanine or tryptophan, and so a read error is likely. The V gene is TRBV7-2, the J gene TRBJ2-1, with 8 bases that match TRBD2. The J segment lost 6 bases and the V segment lost 11 bases, leaving 12 bases of the junction unmatched. The CDR3 is made up of 14 amino acids. Germline V gene lookup returns CDR1 SGHTA and CDR2 FQGNSA. The CDR3 here is CACKSGLDFNEQFY. The CDR3 DNA reads as TGTGCCTGCAAATCGGGACTAGATTTCAATGAGCAGTTCTAC.

The chain combines TRBV6-2 or TRBV6-3 with TRBJ1-5; a weak D match, TRBD1 (6 bases). The V and J ends lost 4 bases and 6 bases respectively, with 13 bases between them. The V gene's germline CDR1 is MNHEY and CDR2 SVGEGT. CDR3 size: 14 residues. CDR3 amino acids: CASSLGGASQPQHF. The CDR3 bases are TGTGCCAGCAGTTTGGGGGGCGCTAGTCAGCCCCAGCATTTT.

This clonotype was counted only a few times. The chain recombines TRBV7-9 with TRBJ1-1; 8 bases align to TRBD1. Trimming at V came to 8 bases and at J to 7 bases, leaving 12 bases not matched to a gene. The CDR3 runs to 14 residues. The germline CDR1 and CDR2 sequences are SEHNR and FQNEAQ (reference sequence). CDR3 DNA: TGTGCCAGCTCCAAAACAGGGGGTGAAATTGAAGCTTTCTTT. This encodes CASSKTGGEIEAFF.

V is TRBV27 and J is TRBJ2-7, with 7 bases matching TRBD1. CDR1 is MNHEY and CDR2 is SMNVEV in the germline V gene (reference sequence). The CDR3 runs to 14 residues. The trim removed 5 bases at V and 5 bases at J, leaving 9 bases unmatched. The CDR3 sequence is CASSLRQGPHEQYF. CDR3 in DNA: TGTGCCAGCAGTCTCCGACAGGGACCCCACGAGCAGTACTTC.

The chain recombines TRBV2 with TRBJ2-5; D tentatively reads TRBD1 or TRBD2 (5 bases each). There are 15 residues in the CDR3. Germline CDR1 SNHLY, CDR2 FYNNEI. The V gene lost 6 bases and the J gene lost 1 base, with 15 bases spanning the gap. The CDR3 here is CASRAGMGVQETQYF. In nucleotides, the CDR3 is TGTGCCAGCAGAGCAGGGATGGGGGTCCAAGAGACCCAGTACTTC. The full variable domain, in which reference TRBV2 and TRBJ2-5 provide the parts outside the CDR3, is EPEVTQTPSHQVTQMGQEVILRCVPISNHLYFYWYRQILGQKVEFLVSFYNNEISEKSEIFDDQFSVERPDGSNFTLKIRSTKLEDSAMYFCASRAGMGVQETQYFGPGTRLLVL.

This clonotype showed up many times. The chain joins TRBV7-2 to TRBJ2-7; tentative D call: TRBD2 (7 bases). In germline, CDR1 is SGHTA, CDR2 FQGNSA. The CDR3 totals 15 residues. Trimming removed 1 base from V and 0 bases from J, with 10 bases in between. The CDR3 loop is CASSLEGGRSYEQYF. For the CDR3, the DNA is TGTGCCAGCAGCTTAGAGGGGGGGCGCTCCTACGAGCAGTACTTC. The variable domain in full, with the rest retrieved from reference TRBV7-2 and TRBJ2-7, is GAGVSQSPSNKVTEKGKDVELRCDPISGHTALYWYRQSLGQGLEFLIYFQGNSAPDKSGLPSDRFSAERTGGSVSTLTIQRTQQEDSAVYLCASSLEGGRSYEQYFGPGTRLTVT.

This clonotype has ten or more counts. The DNA of the CDR3 is TGCAGCGCAAGGACAGGGTCTGGGGCCAACGTCCTGACTTTC. Translated, it gives CSARTGSGANVLTF. The chain couples TRBV29-1 to TRBJ2-6, with 8 bases that match TRBD1. V gave up 7 bases and J gave up 1 base; unmatched junction bases: 3. This CDR3 comprises 14 residues. Germline V gives CDR1 SQVTM, CDR2 ANQGSEA. The full variable domain, with the rest looked up from reference TRBV29-1 and TRBJ2-6, is SAVISQKPSRDICQRGTSLTIQCQVDSQVTMMFWYRQQPGQSLTLIATANQGSEATYESGFVIDKFPISRPNLTFSTLTVSNMSPEDSSIYLCSARTGSGANVLTFGAGSRLTVL.

J is TRBJ1-4 and V is TRBV7-6, with D perhaps TRBD1 (5 bases). The CDR3 loop spans 16 amino acids. Trimming stripped 4 bases from V and 0 bases from J, with 12 bases between. From germline, CDR1 is SGHVS and CDR2 FNYEAQ. This chain's CDR3 is CASSSTGGATNEKLFF. DNA for the CDR3: TGTGCCAGCAGCTCGACCGGGGGTGCAACTAATGAAAAACTGTTTTTT.

This clonotype was seen a handful of times. This chain joins TRBV13 and TRBJ2-1; 8 bases map to TRBD2. This CDR3 contains 15 residues. Trimming took 6 bases from V and 4 from J; bases not matched to a gene: 8. Germline values: CDR1 PRHDT, CDR2 FYEKMQ (reference sequence). In nucleotides, the CDR3 is TGTGCCAGCAGGCCCCCGGGGGGGAAATACAATGAGCAGTTCTTC. Its translation is CASRPPGGKYNEQFF.

A few counts support this clonotype. The J gene is TRBJ2-1, the V gene TRBV6-8; tentative D call: TRBD1 (5 bases). Deletions cut 6 bases from V and 5 bases from J, with 17 bases between. CDR3 length: 15 residues. Germline-derived CDR1 and CDR2 are MNHGY and SAAAGT. The CDR3 here is CASSSDTNGHNEQFF. The CDR3, as DNA: TGTGCCAGCAGCTCGGACACCAACGGCCACAATGAGCAGTTCTTC.

The rearrangement links TRBV27 to TRBJ2-3; D not certain. This CDR3 is 14 amino acids long. V gave up 4 bases and J gave up 5 bases, with 13 bases separating them. Looked up from germline, CDR1 is MNHEY and CDR2 is SMNVEV (reference sequence). The CDR3 DNA sequence: TGTGCCAGCAGTTCCAGGTGGGGTCTAGATACGCAGTATTTT. Its protein product is CASSSRWGLDTQYF.

The rearrangement uses TRBV4-3 and TRBJ2-7; tentative D call: TRBD1 (7 bases). Trimming took off 2 bases at V and 4 bases at J, with 12 bases between the two ends. Germline V gives CDR1 LGHNA, CDR2 YSLEER. There are 14 residues in the CDR3. In nucleotides, the CDR3 is TGCGCCAGCAGCCAACTACAGGGGAGGTACGAGCAGTACTTC. This encodes CASSQLQGRYEQYF.

Only a few counts were recorded for this clonotype. The rearrangement joins TRBV20-1 to TRBJ1-2; perhaps TRBD1 as D (6 bases). V lost 3 bases and J lost 5, with 16 bases in between. The CDR3 has 14 residues. Germline-derived CDR1 and CDR2 are DFQATT and SNEGSKA (reference sequence). CDR3 DNA: TGCAGTGCTAGGCCCCCCGTGGGGGCGTATGGCTACACCTTC. This gives the protein CSARPPVGAYGYTF.